Detailed here is one T cell receptor (beta chain). The data stem from a study of cytomegalovirus exposure and HLA in healthy donors. Study at large: In a previous analysis, 120 million or so unique TCR beta sequences were found from 170 million or so T cells.

The study ran its PCR with 60 Vbeta and 13 Jbeta primers. This table comes from immunoSEQ multiplex PCR, and its TCRdb copy is limited to in-frame clones, with some not included. The table includes 150,000 to 200,000 clones, roughly 79% detected once. CDR3 length: 14 amino acids. The V and J ends lost 3 bases and 0 bases, in that order; junction bases with no gene match: 4. Germline V CDR1 and CDR2: GTSNPN, SVGIG (reference sequence). The clonotype comes from a woman in her forties or fifties in good health and CMV-seropositive. The gene calls are TRBV30 and TRBJ1-1, with 7 bases that match TRBD1. The sequenced material came from PBMCs. The CDR3 bases are TGTGCCTGGAGGGGGGGACAGTTGAACACTGAAGCTTTCTTT. Its protein is CAWRGGQLNTEAFF.